Sequencing of this TCR beta chain was carried out in a study of control samples from healthy donors and cancer patients. Trimming shortened V by 3 bases and J by 5 bases, and 8 bases separated the two germline ends. The CDR3 covers 13 residues. Some clones are missing from TCRdb's copy, which holds only in-frame ones; the method was immunoSEQ multiplex PCR. The sample lists 150,000 to 200,000 clones, roughly 94% seen once, with approximately 15% in the top ten. The sample consisted of PBMCs. The clonotype originates from a man aged 60 to 69 with colorectal cancer. The chain is built from TRBV12-3 or TRBV12-4 and TRBJ2-1; no reliable D call. The DNA for the CDR3 is TGTGCCAGCAGTTTGGGCCCACACAATGAGCAGTTCTTC. As protein: CASSLGPHNEQFF.